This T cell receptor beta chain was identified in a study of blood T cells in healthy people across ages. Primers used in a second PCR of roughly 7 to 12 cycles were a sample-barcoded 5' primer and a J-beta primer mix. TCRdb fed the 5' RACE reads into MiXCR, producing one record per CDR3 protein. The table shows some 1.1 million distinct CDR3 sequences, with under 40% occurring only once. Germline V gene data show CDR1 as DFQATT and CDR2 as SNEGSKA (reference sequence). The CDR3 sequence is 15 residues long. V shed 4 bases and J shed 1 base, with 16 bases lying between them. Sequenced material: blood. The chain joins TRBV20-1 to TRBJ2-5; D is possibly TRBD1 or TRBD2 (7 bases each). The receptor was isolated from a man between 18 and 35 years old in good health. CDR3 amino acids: CSATAAGGGQETQYF. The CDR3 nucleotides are TGCAGTGCTACTGCGGCAGGGGGGGGCCAAGAGACCCAGTACTTC.